This TCR beta chain came from a study of TIL therapy for anti-PD-1-resistant metastatic lung cancer. Whole-study context: Median tumor PD-L1 proportion score was approximately 6.3%. Median tumor mutation burden was 1.5 mutations per megabase.

Of note for this clone: No antigen is known for it.

Time point of the sample: pre-treatment sample, taken before nivolumab and TIL therapy. The libraries were made with immunoSEQ v3. Libraries were sequenced to around 2 million read pairs (survey) or about 5-6 million (deep). The repertoire was sequenced with immunoSEQ multiplex PCR; TCRdb's copy has only in-frame clones and lacks some. The sample yields about 57,000 clones, about 80% seen once. V lost 5 bases to trimming and J lost 1 base; unmatched junction nucleotides: 4. The germline CDR1 and CDR2 sequences are MNHNY and SVGAGI (reference sequence). The CDR3 runs to 15 residues. Study results and limitations: TIL clonotype persistence in blood showed no apparent association with response.

The chain links TRBV6-6 to TRBJ1-5; the match to TRBD1 covers 8 bases. The clonotype originates from a woman aged 30 to 85 with non-small cell lung cancer. The sample consisted of blood, taken at baseline. This CDR3 reads CASSRDRTSNQPQHF. CDR3 nucleotides: TGTGCCAGCAGTCGGGACAGGACAAGCAATCAGCCCCAGCATTTT.